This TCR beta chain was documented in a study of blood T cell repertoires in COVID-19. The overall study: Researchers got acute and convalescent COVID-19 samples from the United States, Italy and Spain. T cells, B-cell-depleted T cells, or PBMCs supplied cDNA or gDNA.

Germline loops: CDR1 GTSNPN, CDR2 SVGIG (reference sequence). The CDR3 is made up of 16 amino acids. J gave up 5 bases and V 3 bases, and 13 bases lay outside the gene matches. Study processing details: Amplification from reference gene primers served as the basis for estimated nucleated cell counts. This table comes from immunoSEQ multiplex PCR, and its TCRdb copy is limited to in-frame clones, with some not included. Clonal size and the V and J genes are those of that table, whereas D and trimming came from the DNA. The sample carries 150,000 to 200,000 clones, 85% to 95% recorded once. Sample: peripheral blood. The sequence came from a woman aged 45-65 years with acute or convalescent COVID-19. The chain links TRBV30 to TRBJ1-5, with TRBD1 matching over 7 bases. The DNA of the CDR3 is TGTGCCTGGAGCCGCCGAAAAACAACAGGGGATCAGCCCCAGCATTTT. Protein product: CAWSRRKTTGDQPQHF. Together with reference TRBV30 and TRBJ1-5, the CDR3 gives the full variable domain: SQTIHQWPATLVQPVGSPLSLECTVEGTSNPNLYWYRQAAGRGLQLLFYSVGIGQISSEVPQNLSASRPQDRQFILSSKKLLLSDSGFYLCAWSRRKTTGDQPQHFGDGTRLSIL.